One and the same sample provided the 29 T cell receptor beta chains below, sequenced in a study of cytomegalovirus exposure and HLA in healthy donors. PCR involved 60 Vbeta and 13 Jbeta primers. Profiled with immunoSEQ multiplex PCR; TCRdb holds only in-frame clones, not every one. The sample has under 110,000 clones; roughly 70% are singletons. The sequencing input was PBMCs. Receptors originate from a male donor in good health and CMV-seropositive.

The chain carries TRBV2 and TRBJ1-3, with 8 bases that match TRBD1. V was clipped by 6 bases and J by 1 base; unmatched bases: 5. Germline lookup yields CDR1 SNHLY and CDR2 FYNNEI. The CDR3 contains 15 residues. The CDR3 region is CASRFTGGSGNTIYF. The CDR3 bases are TGTGCCAGCAGATTCACAGGGGGATCTGGAAACACCATATATTTT.

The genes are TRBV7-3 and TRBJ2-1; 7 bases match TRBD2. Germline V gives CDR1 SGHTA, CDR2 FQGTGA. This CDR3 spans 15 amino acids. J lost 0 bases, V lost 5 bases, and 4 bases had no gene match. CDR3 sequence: CASSIRTSSYNEQFF. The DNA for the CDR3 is TGTGCCAGCAGCATCCGGACTAGCTCCTACAATGAGCAGTTCTTC.

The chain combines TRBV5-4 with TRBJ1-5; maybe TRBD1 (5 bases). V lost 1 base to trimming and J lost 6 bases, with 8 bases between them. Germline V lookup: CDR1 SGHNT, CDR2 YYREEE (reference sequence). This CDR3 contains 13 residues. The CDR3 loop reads CASSLWGVQPQHF. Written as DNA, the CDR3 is TGTGCCAGCAGCTTGTGGGGGGTTCAGCCCCAGCATTTT.

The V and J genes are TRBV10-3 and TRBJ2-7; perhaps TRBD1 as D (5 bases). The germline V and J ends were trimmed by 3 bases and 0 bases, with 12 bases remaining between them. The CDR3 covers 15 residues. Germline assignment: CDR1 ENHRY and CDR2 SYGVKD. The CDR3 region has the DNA TGTGCCATCAGTGAAGCGTCAGGGTCCTCCTACGAGCAGTACTTC. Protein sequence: CAISEASGSSYEQYF.

CDR3 residues: CSVLRAYGYTF. CDR3 sequence (DNA): TGCAGCGTTTTAAGAGCCTATGGCTACACCTTC. This chain joins TRBV29-1 and TRBJ1-2; D gene unclear. The V end lost 5 bases, the J end lost 4 bases, and 8 bases lay between the germline ends. Germline CDR1 reads SQVTM; CDR2 reads ANQGSEA. The CDR3 is made up of 11 amino acids. Filled out from reference TRBV29-1 and TRBJ1-2, the complete variable domain reads SAVISQKPSRDICQRGTSLTIQCQVDSQVTMMFWYRQQPGQSLTLIATANQGSEATYESGFVIDKFPISRPNLTFSTLTVSNMSPEDSSIYLCSVLRAYGYTFGSGTRLTVV.

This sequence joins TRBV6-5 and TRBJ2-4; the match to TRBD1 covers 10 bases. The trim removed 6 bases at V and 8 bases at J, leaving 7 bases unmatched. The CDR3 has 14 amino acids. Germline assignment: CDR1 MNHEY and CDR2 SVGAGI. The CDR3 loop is CASSLGQGEDIQYF. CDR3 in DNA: TGTGCCAGCAGCCTCGGACAGGGGGAGGACATTCAGTACTTC.

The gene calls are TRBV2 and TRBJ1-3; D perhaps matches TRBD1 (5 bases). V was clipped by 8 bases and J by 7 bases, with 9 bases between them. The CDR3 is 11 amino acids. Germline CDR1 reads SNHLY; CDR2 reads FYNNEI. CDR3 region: CASYRWNTIYF. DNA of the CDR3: TGTGCCAGCTACAGGTGGAACACCATATATTTT. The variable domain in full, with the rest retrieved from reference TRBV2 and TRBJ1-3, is EPEVTQTPSHQVTQMGQEVILRCVPISNHLYFYWYRQILGQKVEFLVSFYNNEISEKSEIFDDQFSVERPDGSNFTLKIRSTKLEDSAMYFCASYRWNTIYFGEGSWLTVV.

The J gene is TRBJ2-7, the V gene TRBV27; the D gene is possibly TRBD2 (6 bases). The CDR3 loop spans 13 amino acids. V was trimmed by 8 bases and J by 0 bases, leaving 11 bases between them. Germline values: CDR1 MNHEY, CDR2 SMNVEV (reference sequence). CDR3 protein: CASGSGPSYEQYF. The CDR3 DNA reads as TGTGCCAGCGGAAGCGGGCCCTCCTACGAGCAGTACTTC.

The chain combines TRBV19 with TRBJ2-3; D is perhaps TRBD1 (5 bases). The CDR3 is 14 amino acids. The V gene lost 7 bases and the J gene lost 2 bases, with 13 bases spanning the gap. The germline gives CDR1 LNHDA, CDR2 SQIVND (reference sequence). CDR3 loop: CASNQGFLTDTQYF. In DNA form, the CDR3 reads TGTGCCAGTAACCAGGGATTCCTCACAGATACGCAGTATTTT.

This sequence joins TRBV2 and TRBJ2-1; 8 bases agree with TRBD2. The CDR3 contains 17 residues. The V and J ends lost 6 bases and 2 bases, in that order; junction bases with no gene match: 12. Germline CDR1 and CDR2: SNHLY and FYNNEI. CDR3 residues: CASRGDRAGATYNEQFF. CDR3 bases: TGTGCCAGCAGGGGAGACCGAGCGGGAGCTACCTACAATGAGCAGTTCTTC.

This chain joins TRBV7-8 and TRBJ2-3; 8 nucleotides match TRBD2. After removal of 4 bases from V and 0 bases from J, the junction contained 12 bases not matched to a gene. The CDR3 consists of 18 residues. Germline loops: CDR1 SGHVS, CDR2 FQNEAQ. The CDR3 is CASSSFRSGGASTDTQYF. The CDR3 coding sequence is TGTGCCAGCAGCTCCTTCCGAAGCGGGGGCGCTAGCACAGATACGCAGTATTTT.

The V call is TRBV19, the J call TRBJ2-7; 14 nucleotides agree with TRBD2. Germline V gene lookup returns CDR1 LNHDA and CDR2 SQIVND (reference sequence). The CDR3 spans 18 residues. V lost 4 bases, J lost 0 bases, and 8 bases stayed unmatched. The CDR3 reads CASSTTSGRAGNSYEQYF. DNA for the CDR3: TGTGCCAGTAGTACGACTAGCGGGAGGGCCGGGAACTCCTACGAGCAGTACTTC.

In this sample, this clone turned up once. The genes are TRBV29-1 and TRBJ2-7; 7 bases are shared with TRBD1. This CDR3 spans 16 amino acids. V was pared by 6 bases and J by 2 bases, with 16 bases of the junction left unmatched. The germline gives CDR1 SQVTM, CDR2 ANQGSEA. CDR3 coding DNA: TGCAGCGTCGAGGGGACGACAGGGACGAGGGCCTACGAGCAGTACTTC. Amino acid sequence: CSVEGTTGTRAYEQYF.

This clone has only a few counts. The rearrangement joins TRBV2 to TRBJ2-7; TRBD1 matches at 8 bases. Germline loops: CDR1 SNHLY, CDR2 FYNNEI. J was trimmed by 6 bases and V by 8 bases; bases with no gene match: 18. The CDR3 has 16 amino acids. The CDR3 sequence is CASDSRQGTPNGEQYF. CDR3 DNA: TGTGCCAGCGATAGCCGACAGGGGACCCCTAACGGCGAGCAGTACTTC.

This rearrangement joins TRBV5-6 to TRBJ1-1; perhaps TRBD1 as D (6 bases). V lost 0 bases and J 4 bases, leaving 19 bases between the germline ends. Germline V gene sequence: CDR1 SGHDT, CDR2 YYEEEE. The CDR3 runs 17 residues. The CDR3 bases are TGTGCCAGCAGCTTGGGGACCTTGGACAGCGGGAGCACTGAAGCTTTCTTT. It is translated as CASSLGTLDSGSTEAFF.

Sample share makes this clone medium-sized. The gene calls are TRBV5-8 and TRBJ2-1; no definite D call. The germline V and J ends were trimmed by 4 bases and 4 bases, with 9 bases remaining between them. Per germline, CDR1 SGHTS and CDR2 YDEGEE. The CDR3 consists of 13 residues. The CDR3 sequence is CASSLTTYNEQFF. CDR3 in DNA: TGTGCCAGCAGCCTCACAACGTACAATGAGCAGTTCTTC.

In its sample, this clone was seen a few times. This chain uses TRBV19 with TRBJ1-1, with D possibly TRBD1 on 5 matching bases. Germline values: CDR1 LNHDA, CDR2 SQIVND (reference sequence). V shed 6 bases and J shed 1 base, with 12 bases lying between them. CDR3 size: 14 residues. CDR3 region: CASSLVGANTEAFF. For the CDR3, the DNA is TGTGCCAGTAGCTTGGTAGGGGCGAACACTGAAGCTTTCTTT.

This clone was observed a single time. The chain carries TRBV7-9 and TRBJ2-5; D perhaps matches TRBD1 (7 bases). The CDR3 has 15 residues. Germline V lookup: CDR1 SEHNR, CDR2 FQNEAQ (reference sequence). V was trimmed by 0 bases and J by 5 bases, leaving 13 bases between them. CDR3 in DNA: TGTGCCAGCAGCTTAGCCGGGGCAGGGGGGGAGACCCAGTACTTC. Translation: CASSLAGAGGETQYF.

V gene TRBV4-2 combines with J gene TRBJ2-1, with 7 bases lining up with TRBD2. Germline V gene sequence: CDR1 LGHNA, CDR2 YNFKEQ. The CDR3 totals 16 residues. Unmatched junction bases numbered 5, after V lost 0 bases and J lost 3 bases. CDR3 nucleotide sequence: TGTGCCAGCAGCCAAGATCTCTGGGGGGGCTACAATGAGCAGTTCTTC. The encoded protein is CASSQDLWGGYNEQFF.

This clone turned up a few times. DNA of the CDR3: TGTGCCAGCAGCAGAATGGGGCAGCCCTACGAGCAGTACTTC. Protein: CASSRMGQPYEQYF. This chain uses TRBV5-4 with TRBJ2-7; possibly TRBD1 for D (5 bases). V was cut by 4 bases and J by 2 bases, with 13 bases left in between. This CDR3 spans 14 amino acids. The germline gives CDR1 SGHNT, CDR2 YYREEE (reference sequence). The full variable domain, rest sourced from reference TRBV5-4 and TRBJ2-7, is ETGVTQSPTHLIKTRGQQVTLRCSSQSGHNTVSWYQQALGQGPQFIFQYYREEENGRGNFPPRFSGLQFPNYSSELNVNALELDDSALYLCASSRMGQPYEQYFGPGTRLTVT.

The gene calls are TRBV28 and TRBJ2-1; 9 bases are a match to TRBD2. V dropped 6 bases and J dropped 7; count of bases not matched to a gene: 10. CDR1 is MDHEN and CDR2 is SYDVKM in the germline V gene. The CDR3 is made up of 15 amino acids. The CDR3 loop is CASRGRGGGENEQFF. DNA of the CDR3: TGTGCCAGCAGGGGGCGGGGGGGCGGGGAGAATGAGCAGTTCTTC.

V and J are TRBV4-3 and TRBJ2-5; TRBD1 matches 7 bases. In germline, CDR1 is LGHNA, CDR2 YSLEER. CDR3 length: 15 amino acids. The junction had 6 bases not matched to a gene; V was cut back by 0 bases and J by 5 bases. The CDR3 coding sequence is TGCGCCAGCAGCCAAGATAGGGGGCTCTGGGAGACCCAGTACTTC. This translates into CASSQDRGLWETQYF.

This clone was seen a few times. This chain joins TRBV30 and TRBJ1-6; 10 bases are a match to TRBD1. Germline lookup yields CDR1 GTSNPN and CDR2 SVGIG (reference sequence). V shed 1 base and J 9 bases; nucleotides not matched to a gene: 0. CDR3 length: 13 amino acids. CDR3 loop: CAWSGDRGSPLHF. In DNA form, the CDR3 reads TGTGCCTGGAGTGGGGACAGGGGTTCACCCCTCCACTTT.

CDR3 region: CASSLGQGDTQYF. The CDR3 DNA is TGTGCCAGCAGCTTAGGACAGGGGGATACGCAGTATTTT. The V call is TRBV5-4, the J call TRBJ2-3; 9 positions match TRBD1. Germline V lookup: CDR1 SGHNT, CDR2 YYREEE (reference sequence). The CDR3 has 13 residues. The J segment lost 6 bases and the V segment lost 2 bases, leaving 1 base of the junction unmatched.

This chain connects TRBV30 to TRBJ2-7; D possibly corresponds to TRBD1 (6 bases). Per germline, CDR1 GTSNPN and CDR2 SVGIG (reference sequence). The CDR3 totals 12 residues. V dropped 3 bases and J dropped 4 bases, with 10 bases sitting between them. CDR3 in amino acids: CAWRDTGYEQYF. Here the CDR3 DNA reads TGTGCCTGGAGGGATACAGGGTACGAGCAGTACTTC.

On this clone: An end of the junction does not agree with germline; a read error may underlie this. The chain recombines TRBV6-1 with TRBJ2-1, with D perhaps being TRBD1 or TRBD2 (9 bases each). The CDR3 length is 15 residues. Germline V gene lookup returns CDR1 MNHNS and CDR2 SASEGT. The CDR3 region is CASIKDRGTSGPLIF. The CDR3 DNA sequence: TGTGCCAGCATTAAGGACAGGGGAACTAGCGGGCCCTTGATCTTC.

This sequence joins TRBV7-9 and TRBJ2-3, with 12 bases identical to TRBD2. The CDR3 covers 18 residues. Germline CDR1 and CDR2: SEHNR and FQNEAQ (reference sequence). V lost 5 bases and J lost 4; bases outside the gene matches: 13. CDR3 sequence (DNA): TGTGCCAGCAGCCCGTTCTCTAGCGGGGGGGGCGTGGCAGATACGCAGTATTTT. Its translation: CASSPFSSGGGVADTQYF. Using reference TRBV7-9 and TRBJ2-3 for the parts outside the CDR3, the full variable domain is DTGVSQNPRHKITKRGQNVTFRCDPISEHNRLYWYRQTLGQGPEFLTYFQNEAQLEKSRLLSDRFSAERPKGSFSTLEIQRTEQGDSAMYLCASSPFSSGGGVADTQYFGPGTRLTVL.

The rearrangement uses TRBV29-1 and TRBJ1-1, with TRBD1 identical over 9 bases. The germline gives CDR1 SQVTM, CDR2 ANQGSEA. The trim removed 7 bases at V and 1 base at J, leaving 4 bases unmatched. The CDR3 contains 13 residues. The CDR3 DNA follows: TGCAGCGCTGGGGACAGGGCGAACACTGAAGCTTTCTTT. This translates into CSAGDRANTEAFF.

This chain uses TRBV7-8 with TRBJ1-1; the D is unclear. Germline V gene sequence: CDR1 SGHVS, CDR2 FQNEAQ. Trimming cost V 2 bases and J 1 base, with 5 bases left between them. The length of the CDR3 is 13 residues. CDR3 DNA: TGTGCCAGCAGCTTATCCGGGAACACTGAAGCTTTCTTT. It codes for CASSLSGNTEAFF.